These T cell receptor beta chains were read from a single sample in a study of blood T cell repertoires in COVID-19. Libraries were prepared by immunoSEQ multiplex PCR; TCRdb keeps only in-frame clonotypes and omits some of them. The sample holds about 180,000 clones; approximately 84% are singletons and the top ten take around 1.2%. Material for sequencing was PBMCs or T cells enriched from blood (not recorded which). These receptors came from a human donor with acute COVID-19. The donor label of this sample is uncertain. CDR3s include the opening cysteine and the closing phenylalanine or tryptophan. Fields, in order: clone size, V gene, D gene, J gene, CDR3 DNA, CDR3 protein. A D gene is named only where the DNA matches it firmly. Size values are once, few and many counts, or a class for expanded clones, and some rows have none.

NA	TRBV3-1/TRBV3-2	NA	TRBJ2-7	TGTGCCAGCACCCAAATGCCCAGCTCCTACGAGCAGTACTTC	CASTQMPSSYEQYF
NA	TRBV18	NA	TRBJ2-3	TGTGCCAGCTCACCACTGCCCCGGGCAGATACGCAGTATTTT	CASSPLPRADTQYF
NA	TRBV4-2	NA	TRBJ2-7	TGTGCCAGCAGCCAAGATCCGGACAGCGAGCAGTACTTC	CASSQDPDSEQYF
NA	TRBV11-2	NA	TRBJ2-2	TGTGCCAGCAGCTTAGTAGAAGCCGGGGAGCTGTTTTTT	CASSLVEAGELFF
NA	TRBV9	NA	TRBJ1-2	TGTGCCAGCAGCGTAGACGGGGAGACGGGCTACACCTTC	CASSVDGETGYTF
NA	TRBV19	NA	TRBJ1-3	TGTGCCAGTAGTTTCAGCTCTGGAAACACCATATATTTT	CASSFSSGNTIYF
NA	TRBV18	TRBD2	TRBJ2-1	TGTGCCAGCTCACATCCGGGACTAGGCAATGAGCAGTTCTTC	CASSHPGLGNEQFF
NA	TRBV2	NA	TRBJ1-2	TGTGCCAGCAGTGACAAGGGGACTAACTATGGCTACACCTTC	CASSDKGTNYGYTF
NA	TRBV7-3	TRBD1	TRBJ2-7	TGTGCCAGCAGCAGGGACAGCCTCTCCTACGAGCAGTACTTC	CASSRDSLSYEQYF
NA	TRBV29-1	TRBD2	TRBJ2-7	TGCAGCGTTGGACTAGCGGGGGGGGTCTCCTACGAGCAGTACTTC	CSVGLAGGVSYEQYF
once	TRBV5-1	NA	TRBJ2-1	TGCGCCAGCAGCTTCGGGGACATTCACAATGAGCAGTTCTTC	CASSFGDIHNEQFF
NA	TRBV30	TRBD1	TRBJ2-7	TGTGCCTGGAGTGTAGGACAGGGGGCCCACGAGCAGTACTTC	CAWSVGQGAHEQYF
few	TRBV24-1	NA	TRBJ2-2	TGTGCCACCAGTGATTCCGGGGGAAACACCGGGGAGCTGTTTTTT	CATSDSGGNTGELFF
NA	TRBV28	NA	TRBJ1-2	TGTGCCAGCAACGGACAGAACTATGGCTACACCTTC	CASNGQNYGYTF
NA	TRBV4-2	TRBD2	TRBJ2-1	TGTGCCAGCAGCCGCCTCCTAGCGGGGGGACACAATGAGCAGTTCTTC	CASSRLLAGGHNEQFF
NA	TRBV4-1	NA	TRBJ2-1	TGCGCCAGCAGCCAAGATCAGGATGAGCAGTTCTTC	CASSQDQDEQFF
NA	TRBV7-9	TRBD1	TRBJ1-1	TGTGCCAGCAGCTTACGCCCCCTCGGGACAGGGGGAGGCACTGAAGCTTTCTTT	CASSLRPLGTGGGTEAFF
NA	TRBV18	TRBD1	TRBJ1-2	TGTGCCAGCTCACCAAACGACAGGGTGGGTGGCTACACCTTC	CASSPNDRVGGYTF
once	TRBV5-1	NA	TRBJ2-4	TGCGCCAGCAGCTTACAGGGAATGGAAAACATTCAGTACTTC	CASSLQGMENIQYF
once	TRBV13	NA	TRBJ1-2	TGTGCCAGCAGCTTACGTGGGCTTCCCGCCTATGGCTACACCTTC	CASSLRGLPAYGYTF
NA	TRBV5-8	TRBD1	TRBJ2-4	TGTGCCAGCAGCTTGTGGTATGGGGACAGTGGGAAAAACATTCAGTACTTC	CASSLWYGDSGKNIQYF
NA	TRBV10-3	TRBD1	TRBJ1-1	TGTGCCATCAGTACCCGACAGGGGGCCATGAACACTGAAGCTTTCTTT	CAISTRQGAMNTEAFF
once	TRBV19	TRBD1	TRBJ2-7	TGTGCCAGTAGTATAATCGGTGTCGGGACAGGGGCCGTCGAGCAGTACTTC	CASSIIGVGTGAVEQYF
NA	TRBV29-1	TRBD1	TRBJ2-7	TGCAGCCCCGTGGATGGGACAGGGGGCAACAACGAGCAGTACTTC	CSPVDGTGGNNEQYF
NA	TRBV25-1	TRBD2	TRBJ2-5	TGTGCCAGCAGTGACCGGTTGGGGGGGCAAGAGACCCAGTACTTC	CASSDRLGGQETQYF
NA	TRBV5-6	TRBD1	TRBJ2-1	TGTGCCAGCAGTCCTAAACAGGGGGCTTTCTACAATGAGCAGTTCTTC	CASSPKQGAFYNEQFF
NA	TRBV10-3	NA	TRBJ2-4	TGTGCCATCAGTGACGTCTCAACTGCGTATACCAAAAACATTCAGTACTTC	CAISDVSTAYTKNIQYF
NA	TRBV30	NA	TRBJ1-6	TGTGCCTGGAGGACGGGAGAATGGAGCTCCTATAATTCACCCCTCCACTTT	CAWRTGEWSSYNSPLHF
NA	TRBV19	TRBD2	TRBJ2-7	TGTGCCAGTAGATTTACTAGCGGGGCCTACGAGCAGTACTTC	CASRFTSGAYEQYF
NA	TRBV2	NA	TRBJ2-5	TGTGCCAGCAGCCGGGAGACAAGGAGCCAAGAGACCCAGTACTTC	CASSRETRSQETQYF
NA	TRBV30	NA	TRBJ1-1	TGTGCCTGGGGGCGGGGCGATGAAGCTTTCTTT	CAWGRGDEAFF